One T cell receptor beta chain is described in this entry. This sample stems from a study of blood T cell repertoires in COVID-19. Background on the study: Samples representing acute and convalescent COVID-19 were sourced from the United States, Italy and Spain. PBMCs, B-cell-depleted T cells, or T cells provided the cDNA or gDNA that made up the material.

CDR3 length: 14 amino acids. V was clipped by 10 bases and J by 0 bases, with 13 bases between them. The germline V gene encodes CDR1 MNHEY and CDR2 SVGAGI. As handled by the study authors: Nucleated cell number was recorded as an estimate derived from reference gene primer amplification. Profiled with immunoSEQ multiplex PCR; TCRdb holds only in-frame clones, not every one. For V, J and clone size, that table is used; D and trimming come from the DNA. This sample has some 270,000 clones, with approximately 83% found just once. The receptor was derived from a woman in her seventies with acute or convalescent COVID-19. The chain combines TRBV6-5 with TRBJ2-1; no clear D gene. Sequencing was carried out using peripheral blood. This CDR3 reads CATTISSSYNEQFF. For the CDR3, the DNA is TGTGCCACAACGATTTCTAGCTCCTACAATGAGCAGTTCTTC.